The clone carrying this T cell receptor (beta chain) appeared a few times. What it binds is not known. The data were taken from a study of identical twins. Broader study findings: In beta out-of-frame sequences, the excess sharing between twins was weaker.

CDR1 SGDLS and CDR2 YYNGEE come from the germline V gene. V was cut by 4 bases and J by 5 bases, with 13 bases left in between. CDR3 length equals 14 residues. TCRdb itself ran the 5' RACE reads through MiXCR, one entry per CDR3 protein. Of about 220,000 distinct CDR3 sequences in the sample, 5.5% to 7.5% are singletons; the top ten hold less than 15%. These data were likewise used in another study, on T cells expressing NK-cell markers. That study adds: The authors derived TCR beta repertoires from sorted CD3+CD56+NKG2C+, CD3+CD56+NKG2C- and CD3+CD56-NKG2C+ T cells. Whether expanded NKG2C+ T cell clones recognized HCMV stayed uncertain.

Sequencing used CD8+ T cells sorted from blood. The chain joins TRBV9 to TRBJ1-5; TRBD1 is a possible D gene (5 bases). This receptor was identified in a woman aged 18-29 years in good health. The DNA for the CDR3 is TGTGCCAGCAGCCCTCCCGGGGGGGATCAGCCCCAGCATTTT. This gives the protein CASSPPGGDQPQHF. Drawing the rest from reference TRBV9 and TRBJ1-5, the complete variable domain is DSGVTQTPKHLITATGQRVTLRCSPRSGDLSVYWYQQSLDQGLQFLIQYYNGEERAKGNILERFSAQQFPDLHSELNLSSLELGDSALYFCASSPPGGDQPQHFGDGTRLSIL.